This section outlines one T cell receptor beta chain sequence together with its context. Antigen specificity is unknown. In building TCR beta libraries, iRepertoire HTBI primers were used together with Arm-PCR of CDR3 regions. TCRdb reprocessed the multiplex PCR reads via MiXCR and lists one record per CDR3 protein. The table has about half a million distinct CDR3 sequences, about 22% seen once. This sample is part of a study of regulatory T cells in long-lasting Graves disease. CDR3 length equals 14 residues. The germline V and J ends were trimmed by 6 bases and 0 bases, with 11 bases remaining between them. Germline assignment: CDR1 ENHRY and CDR2 SYGVKD. The time point is: persistent/refractory GD, antithyroid drugs over 5 years with positive TRAb. RNA isolated from PBMCs was used to make the TCR library. Recruitment took place at an endocrinology department in Xi'an, China. Findings of the study overall: Persistent Graves' patients possessed reduced TCR diversity relative to recently diagnosed ones. New patients shared 966 public clonotypes, fewer than the approximately 2,500 shared by persistent patients.

The sequenced sample was peripheral blood mononuclear cells (PBMCs), obtained when the disease was refractory, from a patient treated with antithyroid drugs. The chain recombines TRBV10-3 with TRBJ1-1; TRBD1 might be the D (6 bases). The sequence was obtained from a female donor with Graves disease. The chain's CDR3 is CAIRGQTMNTEAFF. The CDR3 nucleotides are TGTGCCATCAGAGGACAGACAATGAACACTGAAGCTTTCTTT.